This entry lists 18 T cell receptor beta chains sequenced from one sample in a study of spatial heterogeneity in lung cancer. TCRdb passed the 5' RACE reads through MiXCR, listing each CDR3 protein once. Among about 38,000 distinct CDR3 sequences listed, 6.5% to 9% were seen once. The time point was: sample taken at primary tumor resection. Whole RNA came from tumor, nontumor lung or frozen PBMC and was sequenced without being sorted. The sequences come from PBMCs, collected at surgery. These receptors all stem from a male donor with early-stage non-small cell lung cancer.

This clonotype has a count of ten or more. This chain links TRBV7-2 with TRBJ2-2; tentatively, D is TRBD1 or TRBD2 (5 bases each). Germline loops: CDR1 SGHTA, CDR2 FQGNSA. The CDR3 loop spans 15 amino acids. Trimming stripped 1 base from V and 6 bases from J, with 12 bases between. Written as DNA, the CDR3 is TGTGCCAGCAGCTTAGAGCCAGGGCGGGCCGGGGAGCTGTTTTTT. It encodes CASSLEPGRAGELFF.

V is TRBV9 and J is TRBJ1-3, with 8 bases matching TRBD1. CDR3 length equals 14 residues. Germline CDR1 is SGDLS and CDR2 is YYNGEE. V shed 4 bases, J shed 4 bases, and the junction held 4 bases outside the gene matches. Here the CDR3 reads CASSPGGAGNTIYF. CDR3 DNA: TGTGCCAGCAGCCCAGGGGGCGCGGGAAACACCATATATTTT.

This clonotype was recorded many times. The chain has TRBV7-6 and TRBJ2-2; D possibly corresponds to TRBD2 (5 bases). Trimming shortened V by 5 bases and J by 7 bases, and 14 bases separated the two germline ends. The CDR3 is 14 residues long. Germline values: CDR1 SGHVS, CDR2 FNYEAQ. CDR3 DNA: TGTGCCAGCAGCCAAACGGACTGGGGCGGGGAGCTGTTTTTT. Residues: CASSQTDWGGELFF.

The sample holds many counts of this clonotype. This chain joins TRBV20-1 and TRBJ1-6; 10 bases match TRBD1. The CDR3 is 15 residues long. Germline-derived CDR1 and CDR2 are DFQATT and SNEGSKA (reference sequence). The ends lost 3 bases at V and 5 bases at J; junction bases unmatched: 4. CDR3 DNA sequence: TGCAGTGCTAGGACAGGGGGCGCCCATAATTCACCCCTCCACTTT. Protein sequence: CSARTGGAHNSPLHF.

V and J are TRBV9 and TRBJ2-3; 13 positions agree with TRBD2. This CDR3 region has 17 residues. CDR1 is SGDLS and CDR2 is YYNGEE in the germline V gene. V dropped 3 bases and J dropped 6; count of bases not matched to a gene: 10. The CDR3 region has the DNA TGTGCCAGCAGCGCGGGACAACTAGCGGGAGGGGTGGATACGCAGTATTTT. Its protein is CASSAGQLAGGVDTQYF.

The table lists this clonotype with many counts. This rearrangement joins TRBV12-3 or TRBV12-4 to TRBJ1-5; 9 bases agree with TRBD1. The CDR3 runs to 15 residues. V lost 4 bases, J lost 3 bases, and 4 bases stayed unmatched. The CDR3 DNA is TGTGCCAGCAGTTCCCGGGACAGGGCCAATCAGCCCCAGCATTTT. It encodes CASSSRDRANQPQHF.

This clonotype was picked up a small number of times. The chain employs TRBV25-1 and TRBJ2-1; D may be TRBD2 (5 bases). V was shortened by 1 base and J by 8 bases, with 18 bases between the two germline ends. Germline loops: CDR1 MGHDK, CDR2 SYGVNS. This CDR3 comprises 16 residues. In DNA, the CDR3 is TGTGCCAGCAGTGAATTGGGCGGGTTAAGTGGGTATGAGCAGTTCTTC. As protein: CASSELGGLSGYEQFF. The variable domain in full, with the rest retrieved from reference TRBV25-1 and TRBJ2-1, is EADIYQTPRYLVIGTGKKITLECSQTMGHDKMYWYQQDPGMELHLIHYSYGVNSTEKGDLSSESTVSRIRTEHFPLTLESARPSHTSQYLCASSELGGLSGYEQFFGPGTRLTVL.

There are many counts of this clonotype. CDR3 coding DNA: TGTGCCAGTAGTATGGACAGCAACTATGGCTACACCTTC. This codes for CASSMDSNYGYTF. The rearrangement uses TRBV19 and TRBJ1-2; perhaps TRBD1 as D (6 bases). The CDR3 has 13 amino acids. With 3 bases removed from V and 2 bases from J, the gap between germline ends came to 7 bases. Per the germline V gene, CDR1 is LNHDA and CDR2 is SQIVND (reference sequence). Filled out from reference TRBV19 and TRBJ1-2, the complete variable domain reads DGGITQSPKYLFRKEGQNVTLSCEQNLNHDAMYWYRQDPGQGLRLIYYSQIVNDFQKGDIAEGYSVSREKKESFPLTVTSAQKNPTAFYLCASSMDSNYGYTFGSGTRLTVV.

Note on this clonotype: One end of the junction is discordant with germline, which a read error may explain. The chain links TRBV7-7 to TRBJ2-2, with TRBD1 matching over 8 bases. The CDR3 loop spans 16 amino acids. Germline-derived CDR1 and CDR2 are SSHAT and FNYEAQ (reference sequence). This CDR3 reads CASSQGAPMDTGELFF. Here the CDR3 DNA reads TGTGCTAGCAGCCAGGGGGCGCCTATGGACACCGGGGAGCTGTTTTTT.

This clonotype showed up many times. The genes are TRBV6-1 and TRBJ2-2; unclear D gene. The CDR3 has 10 residues. Between the trimmed V and J ends, which lost 10 bases and 7 bases, there was a span of 7 bases. Germline V gene data show CDR1 as MNHNS and CDR2 as SASEGT. The CDR3 nucleotides read TGTGCCACCCTTATCGGGGAGCTGTTTTTT. This translates into CATLIGELFF.

This clonotype was seen repeatedly, ten times or more. The chain employs TRBV12-5 and TRBJ2-7; possible D gene TRBD1, 5 bases. Germline CDR1 reads LGHNT; CDR2 reads FRNRAP. This CDR3 region has 14 residues. V was pared by 5 bases and J by 5 bases, with 16 bases between. The CDR3, as DNA: TGTGCTAGTGGTCATGACAGTGGTCTTGACGAGCAGTACTTC. Amino acid sequence: CASGHDSGLDEQYF. Combining the CDR3 with reference TRBV12-5 and TRBJ2-7 gives the whole variable domain DARVTQTPRHKVTEMGQEVTMRCQPILGHNTVFWYRQTMMQGLELLAYFRNRAPLDDSGMPKDRFSAEMPDATLATLKIQPSEPRDSAVYFCASGHDSGLDEQYFGPGTRLTVT.

The chain joins TRBV3-1 to TRBJ1-2; no clear D. This CDR3 is 13 amino acids long. The ends were cut back, 0 bases at V and 5 bases at J, with 7 bases in the middle. CDR1 and CDR2 from the germline V gene are LGHDT and YNNKEL (reference sequence). The CDR3 here is CASSQDQEYGYTF. CDR3 in DNA: TGTGCCAGCAGCCAAGATCAAGAGTATGGCTACACCTTC.

This clonotype was picked up a small number of times. The V gene is TRBV7-3, the J gene TRBJ1-1; D is undetermined. V lost 2 bases and J 1 base, leaving 8 bases between the germline ends. The CDR3 has 14 amino acids. The germline V gene encodes CDR1 SGHTA and CDR2 FQGTGA. CDR3 protein: CASSLSGWNTEAFF. The CDR3 nucleotides are TGTGCCAGCAGCTTATCTGGTTGGAACACTGAAGCTTTCTTT.

The chain recombines TRBV6-5 with TRBJ2-7, with TRBD1 as a possible D gene (5 bases). Germline assignment: CDR1 MNHEY and CDR2 SVGAGI. The V gene lost 2 bases and the J gene lost 3 bases, with 11 bases spanning the gap. The CDR3 is 14 residues long. The CDR3 nucleotides read TGTGCCAGCAGTTACGCCAGCAGGGACTACGAGCAGTACTTC. It yields the protein CASSYASRDYEQYF.

In this sample, this clonotype turned up a few times. CDR3 bases: TGTGCCAGCAGTTACACTAGCGGGGGCCCAGATACGCAGTATTTT. The encoded protein is CASSYTSGGPDTQYF. This chain uses TRBV6-8 with TRBJ2-3; TRBD2 agrees at 11 bases. Germline V gives CDR1 MNHGY, CDR2 SAAAGT. V lost 2 bases, J lost 4 bases, and 2 bases stayed unmatched. The CDR3 consists of 15 residues.

This clonotype was seen ten or more times. This sequence joins TRBV11-2 and TRBJ2-3; 7 nucleotides match TRBD2. This CDR3 contains 13 residues. Germline values: CDR1 SGHAT, CDR2 FQNNGV. Trimming removed 5 bases from V and 4 bases from J; junction bases left unmatched: 3. CDR3 residues: CASSTGLADTQYF. CDR3 bases: TGTGCCAGCAGCACCGGACTAGCAGATACGCAGTATTTT.

The V call is TRBV11-3, the J call TRBJ2-5; TRBD1 might be the D (6 bases). The CDR3 spans 17 residues. Germline lookup yields CDR1 SGHNT and CDR2 YENEEA. V was clipped by 4 bases and J by 1 base, with 19 bases between them. CDR3 sequence: CASSYLRGTPSQETQYF. As DNA, the CDR3 is TGTGCCAGCAGCTACTTGAGGGGGACCCCTTCCCAAGAGACCCAGTACTTC.

The chain is built from TRBV7-3 and TRBJ2-1; tentatively, D is TRBD2 (6 bases). The germline gives CDR1 SGHTA, CDR2 FQGTGA. The CDR3 totals 15 residues. Trimming removed 0 bases from V and 5 bases from J, with 11 bases in between. Here the CDR3 reads CASSLTWTTHNEQFF. DNA for the CDR3: TGTGCCAGCAGCTTAACTTGGACTACCCACAATGAGCAGTTCTTC.